These 30 T cell receptor beta chains came from one sample sequenced in a study of blood T cell repertoires in COVID-19. Profiling relied on immunoSEQ multiplex PCR, and the TCRdb table lists in-frame clones only, not all of them. Among 35,000 to 45,000 clones listed, 60% to 85% were seen once. Sequenced: peripheral blood. The receptors were sampled from a woman aged 80 or older with acute or convalescent COVID-19.

This clone was counted only a few times. The chain carries TRBV6-1 and TRBJ1-6; D unclear. Germline loops: CDR1 MNHNS, CDR2 SASEGT. V was cut by 3 bases and J by 0 bases, with 18 bases left in between. CDR3 length equals 19 residues. The CDR3 nucleotides read TGTGCCAGCAGTGATCAGCTTGTGGGCGGGAGCTCCTATAATTCACCCCTCCACTTT. It is translated as CASSDQLVGGSSYNSPLHF.

This chain links TRBV5-1 with TRBJ1-4, with 10 bases aligning to TRBD1. The J segment lost 8 bases and the V segment lost 5 bases, leaving 0 bases of the junction unmatched. Germline-derived CDR1 and CDR2 are SGHRS and YFSETQ. This CDR3 region has 12 residues. Here the CDR3 reads CASRDRGEKLFF. The CDR3 DNA is TGCGCCAGCAGGGACAGGGGGGAAAAACTGTTTTTT.

The chain uses TRBV30 and TRBJ2-5; 7 bases are a match to TRBD1. The CDR3 has 15 residues. Germline V CDR1 and CDR2: GTSNPN, SVGIG (reference sequence). With 0 bases clipped from V and 3 bases from J, the junction kept 7 bases outside the gene matches. The CDR3 loop is CAWSVRKGGEETQYF. The CDR3 coding sequence is TGTGCCTGGAGTGTACGTAAAGGGGGCGAAGAGACCCAGTACTTC. The complete variable domain, with remaining parts taken from reference TRBV30 and TRBJ2-5, reads SQTIHQWPATLVQPVGSPLSLECTVEGTSNPNLYWYRQAAGRGLQLLFYSVGIGQISSEVPQNLSASRPQDRQFILSSKKLLLSDSGFYLCAWSVRKGGEETQYFGPGTRLLVL.

The V and J genes are TRBV5-6 and TRBJ2-1; D not certain. The CDR3 has 14 amino acids. V was cut by 6 bases and J by 5 bases, with 15 bases left in between. Germline CDR1 and CDR2: SGHDT and YYEEEE. The CDR3 is CASTTDTADNEQFF. The CDR3 bases are TGTGCCAGCACCACCGACACAGCAGACAATGAGCAGTTCTTC.

The chain links TRBV10-2 to TRBJ2-7; no reliable D call. Germline values: CDR1 WSHSY, CDR2 SAAADI. This CDR3 has 15 amino acids. Between the trimmed V and J ends, which lost 2 bases and 0 bases, there was a span of 11 bases. The CDR3 DNA reads as TGCGCCAGCAGTGAGACTAACAAAGCCTCCTACGAGCAGTACTTC. Its protein product is CASSETNKASYEQYF.

The chain carries TRBV6-8 and TRBJ2-7, with 15 bases identical to TRBD2. Germline V gene sequence: CDR1 MNHGY, CDR2 SAAAGT. The CDR3 has 16 residues. The J segment lost 3 bases and the V segment lost 9 bases, leaving 9 bases of the junction unmatched. CDR3 sequence: CARRGTSGRTIYEQYF. The DNA for the CDR3 is TGTGCCAGAAGGGGGACTAGCGGGAGGACCATCTACGAGCAGTACTTC.

In this sample, this clone turned up once. V usage is TRBV15 and J usage is TRBJ2-7; 7 bases are a match to TRBD2. The V segment lost 0 bases and the J segment 0 bases; nucleotides outside the gene matches: 14. Germline-derived CDR1 and CDR2 are LNHNV and YYDKDF (reference sequence). CDR3 size: 19 residues. The CDR3 spells CATSRDKREAPISSYEQYF. The CDR3 region has the DNA TGTGCCACCAGCAGAGATAAACGGGAGGCCCCGATCAGCTCCTACGAGCAGTACTTC.

This clone has only a few counts. The chain employs TRBV9 and TRBJ2-1, with 7 nucleotides matching TRBD2. The J segment lost 6 bases and the V segment lost 5 bases, leaving 5 bases of the junction unmatched. Looked up from germline, CDR1 is SGDLS and CDR2 is YYNGEE. The CDR3 is made up of 13 amino acids. Written as DNA, the CDR3 is TGTGCCAGCAGTGCCGGGACTACCAATGAGCAGTTCTTC. It codes for CASSAGTTNEQFF.

This clone appeared once. The V call is TRBV5-1, the J call TRBJ1-4; D uncertain. The CDR3 runs 16 residues. Per germline, CDR1 SGHRS and CDR2 YFSETQ. Trimming removed 3 bases from V and 5 bases from J, with 17 bases in between. The CDR3 spells CASSSLPGISNEKLFF. The CDR3 DNA reads TGCGCCAGCAGCTCCCTTCCAGGTATCTCCAATGAAAAACTGTTTTTT.

V is TRBV7-2 and J is TRBJ2-7; maybe TRBD2 (6 bases). The CDR3 sequence is 15 residues long. Germline CDR1 is SGHTA and CDR2 is FQGNSA. Trimming removed 0 bases from V and 2 bases from J, with 11 bases in between. The CDR3 region has the DNA TGTGCCAGCAGCTTAGCCGGTGGCGGGGCCTACGAGCAGTACTTC. This gives the protein CASSLAGGGAYEQYF. Filled out from reference TRBV7-2 and TRBJ2-7, the complete variable domain reads GAGVSQSPSNKVTEKGKDVELRCDPISGHTALYWYRQSLGQGLEFLIYFQGNSAPDKSGLPSDRFSAERTGGSVSTLTIQRTQQEDSAVYLCASSLAGGGAYEQYFGPGTRLTVT.

The rearrangement uses TRBV10-2 and TRBJ1-5; D uncertain. This CDR3 comprises 13 residues. Germline assignment: CDR1 WSHSY and CDR2 SAAADI. V lost 8 bases to trimming and J lost 2 bases, with 10 bases between them. The CDR3 sequence is CASGEQGNQPQHF. CDR3 nucleotide sequence: TGCGCCAGCGGGGAGCAGGGCAATCAGCCCCAGCATTTT.

J is TRBJ1-4 and V is TRBV5-4; 12 bases match TRBD1. Germline V CDR1 and CDR2: SGHNT, YYREEE (reference sequence). This CDR3 contains 17 residues. The V segment lost 4 bases and the J segment 0 bases; nucleotides outside the gene matches: 4. The CDR3 bases are TGTGCCAGCAGCAAGGGACAGGGGGCAGCAACTAATGAAAAACTGTTTTTT. Translation gives CASSKGQGAATNEKLFF. Full variable domain (outside the CDR3, taken from reference TRBV5-4 and TRBJ1-4): ETGVTQSPTHLIKTRGQQVTLRCSSQSGHNTVSWYQQALGQGPQFIFQYYREEENGRGNFPPRFSGLQFPNYSSELNVNALELDDSALYLCASSKGQGAATNEKLFFGSGTQLSVL.

Only one count was recorded for this clone. The chain recombines TRBV2 with TRBJ1-5, with TRBD1 matching 7 bases. Germline loops: CDR1 SNHLY, CDR2 FYNNEI. The CDR3 length is 14 residues. J lost 1 base, V lost 5 bases, and 2 bases had no gene match. CDR3 bases: TGTGCCAGCAGTCAGACAGGGAGCAATCAGCCCCAGCATTTT. It is translated as CASSQTGSNQPQHF.

The chain recombines TRBV7-8 with TRBJ2-1; no definite D call. CDR1 is SGHVS and CDR2 is FQNEAQ in the germline V gene. Trimming removed 5 bases from V and 9 bases from J, with 11 bases in between. The CDR3 runs to 12 residues. CDR3 residues: CASSPHFGEQFF. The CDR3 DNA follows: TGTGCCAGCAGCCCTCACTTCGGTGAGCAGTTCTTC.

The V gene is TRBV5-8, the J gene TRBJ2-5; 7 bases match TRBD2. The ends lost 7 bases at V and 5 bases at J; junction bases unmatched: 11. The CDR3 has 14 amino acids. CDR1 is SGHTS and CDR2 is YDEGEE in the germline V gene. CDR3: CASSSPPGGETQYF. CDR3 bases: TGTGCCAGCTCGAGCCCCCCCGGGGGGGAGACCCAGTACTTC.

The J gene is TRBJ2-5, the V gene TRBV3-1 (or the pseudogene TRBV3-2); TRBD2 matches 12 bases. The CDR3 has 17 amino acids. Germline CDR1 is LGHDT and CDR2 is YNNKEL (reference sequence). Trimming at V came to 3 bases and at J to 5 bases, leaving 10 bases not matched to a gene. CDR3 bases: TGTGCCAGCAGCCACCCCCAGGGACTAGCGGGCGGGGAGACCCAGTACTTC. As protein: CASSHPQGLAGGETQYF.

This chain joins TRBV20-1 and TRBJ1-2; D is undetermined. Germline lookup yields CDR1 DFQATT and CDR2 SNEGSKA (reference sequence). The CDR3 spans 11 residues. The germline V and J ends were trimmed by 4 bases and 6 bases, with 9 bases remaining between them. CDR3 protein: CSATGLNGYTF. The CDR3 DNA reads as TGCAGTGCTACCGGGTTAAATGGCTACACCTTC.

This clone was observed a single time. The chain carries TRBV19 and TRBJ2-1, with D possibly matching TRBD2 (6 bases). The CDR3 runs to 16 residues. Germline V gives CDR1 LNHDA, CDR2 SQIVND (reference sequence). V gave up 5 bases and J gave up 4 bases, with 18 bases separating them. This CDR3 is CASSLSGTPGYNEQFF. In DNA form, the CDR3 reads TGTGCCAGTAGTCTCTCCGGGACTCCCGGATACAATGAGCAGTTCTTC. The full variable domain, rest sourced from reference TRBV19 and TRBJ2-1, is DGGITQSPKYLFRKEGQNVTLSCEQNLNHDAMYWYRQDPGQGLRLIYYSQIVNDFQKGDIAEGYSVSREKKESFPLTVTSAQKNPTAFYLCASSLSGTPGYNEQFFGPGTRLTVL.

This rearrangement joins TRBV2 to TRBJ2-5, with a weak D call TRBD2 (5 bases). The CDR3 sequence is 12 residues long. Germline CDR1 SNHLY, CDR2 FYNNEI. Trimming pared 3 bases from V and 5 bases from J, leaving 7 bases between. This CDR3 reads CASSEEVETQYF. CDR3 sequence (DNA): TGTGCCAGCAGTGAGGAGGTTGAGACCCAGTACTTC.

This chain joins TRBV7-8 and TRBJ1-1; 7 nucleotides line up with TRBD1. This CDR3 is built from 17 residues. Per the germline V gene, CDR1 is SGHVS and CDR2 is FQNEAQ. With 3 bases clipped from V and 2 bases from J, the junction kept 12 bases outside the gene matches. The CDR3 coding sequence is TGTGCCAGCAGCTTCGGAAGCGTCGGGACAGCAAACACTGAAGCTTTCTTT. Translation gives CASSFGSVGTANTEAFF.

The chain carries TRBV27 and TRBJ2-7; 10 positions agree with TRBD2. The CDR3 consists of 14 residues. The germline CDR1 and CDR2 sequences are MNHEY and SMNVEV (reference sequence). The trim removed 8 bases at V and 2 bases at J, leaving 6 bases unmatched. CDR3 sequence (DNA): TGTGCCAGCGTGCTCCTAGCGGGAGCCTACGAGCAGTACTTC. Residues: CASVLLAGAYEQYF.

This clone was counted a single time. This rearrangement joins TRBV7-8 to TRBJ1-1; unclear D gene. The CDR3 has 14 residues. V lost 5 bases and J 8 bases, leaving 18 bases between the germline ends. Germline CDR1 reads SGHVS; CDR2 reads FQNEAQ. CDR3 residues: CASSPKGGVGEAFF. CDR3 bases: TGTGCCAGCAGCCCAAAAGGAGGCGTCGGGGAAGCTTTCTTT. The full variable domain, rest sourced from reference TRBV7-8 and TRBJ1-1, is GAGVSQSPRYKVAKRGQDVALRCDPISGHVSLFWYQQALGQGPEFLTYFQNEAQLDKSGLPSDRFFAERPEGSVSTLKIQRTQQEDSAVYLCASSPKGGVGEAFFGQGTRLTVV.

The chain has TRBV9 and TRBJ2-7, with D perhaps matching TRBD2 (6 bases). This CDR3 is 15 amino acids long. Trimming pared 2 bases from V and 2 bases from J, leaving 14 bases between. CDR1 SGDLS and CDR2 YYNGEE come from the germline V gene. In nucleotides, the CDR3 is TGTGCCAGCAGCGTTAGGGCGGGATCCCCCTACGAGCAGTACTTC. As protein: CASSVRAGSPYEQYF.

This rearrangement joins TRBV20-1 to TRBJ2-7; 9 nucleotides align to TRBD2. V shed 3 bases and J 2 bases; nucleotides not matched to a gene: 2. This CDR3 is 13 amino acids long. CDR1 DFQATT and CDR2 SNEGSKA come from the germline V gene (reference sequence). The CDR3 protein is CSASSSGTYEQYF. CDR3 nucleotides: TGCAGTGCTAGTTCTAGCGGGACCTACGAGCAGTACTTC.

The rearrangement uses TRBV18 and TRBJ2-7; 13 nucleotides match TRBD2. The CDR3 is 17 amino acids. Losses at the gene ends were 3 bases for V and 5 bases for J; bases not matched to a gene: 10. Germline V CDR1 and CDR2: KGHSH, LQKENI. The CDR3 region is CASSPQPGLAGVHEQYF. CDR3 coding DNA: TGTGCCAGCTCACCCCAACCCGGACTAGCGGGAGTCCACGAGCAGTACTTC.

This clone is a singleton in its sample. The chain has TRBV6-5 and TRBJ1-5; 8 bases map to TRBD1. This CDR3 region has 13 residues. With 4 bases clipped from V and 8 bases from J, the junction kept 4 bases outside the gene matches. CDR1 is MNHEY, CDR2 SVGAGI, per germline. The CDR3 sequence is CASSLDRAKPQHF. The CDR3 DNA is TGTGCCAGCAGTTTGGACAGGGCAAAGCCCCAGCATTTT.

The chain is built from TRBV7-9 and TRBJ2-1; unclear D gene. V lost 5 bases to trimming and J lost 5 bases, with 4 bases between them. Germline lookup yields CDR1 SEHNR and CDR2 FQNEAQ (reference sequence). The length of the CDR3 is 11 residues. The CDR3 coding sequence is TGTGCCAGCAGCATAAACAATGAGCAGTTCTTC. It translates to CASSINNEQFF.

A single count supports this clone. The DNA of the CDR3 is TGTGCCAGCAGGGGCGGGTCGACTAATGAAAAACTGTTTTTT. Translation gives CASRGGSTNEKLFF. This sequence joins TRBV7-8 and TRBJ1-4, with D unresolved. Deletions cut 6 bases from V and 2 bases from J, with 10 bases between. Germline V gene sequence: CDR1 SGHVS, CDR2 FQNEAQ. The CDR3 is 14 amino acids. Filled out from reference TRBV7-8 and TRBJ1-4, the complete variable domain reads GAGVSQSPRYKVAKRGQDVALRCDPISGHVSLFWYQQALGQGPEFLTYFQNEAQLDKSGLPSDRFFAERPEGSVSTLKIQRTQQEDSAVYLCASRGGSTNEKLFFGSGTQLSVL.

The chain links TRBV10-2 to TRBJ2-7, with D possibly being TRBD1 (6 bases). Trimming pared 6 bases from V and 2 bases from J, leaving 11 bases between. Germline V gives CDR1 WSHSY, CDR2 SAAADI. CDR3 size: 13 residues. The CDR3 protein is CASSKGGTYEQYF. The CDR3, as DNA: TGCGCCAGCAGCAAAGGGGGTACCTACGAGCAGTACTTC.

This chain uses TRBV3-1 (or the pseudogene TRBV3-2) with TRBJ1-1, with a possible D match to TRBD1 (5 bases). The germline V gene encodes CDR1 LGHDT and CDR2 YNNKEL (reference sequence). Trimming shortened V by 4 bases and J by 5 bases, and 14 bases separated the two germline ends. The CDR3 is made up of 14 amino acids. CDR3 in DNA: TGTGCCAGCAGCCCACTCCAGGGAGGAACTGAAGCTTTCTTT. Protein product: CASSPLQGGTEAFF.